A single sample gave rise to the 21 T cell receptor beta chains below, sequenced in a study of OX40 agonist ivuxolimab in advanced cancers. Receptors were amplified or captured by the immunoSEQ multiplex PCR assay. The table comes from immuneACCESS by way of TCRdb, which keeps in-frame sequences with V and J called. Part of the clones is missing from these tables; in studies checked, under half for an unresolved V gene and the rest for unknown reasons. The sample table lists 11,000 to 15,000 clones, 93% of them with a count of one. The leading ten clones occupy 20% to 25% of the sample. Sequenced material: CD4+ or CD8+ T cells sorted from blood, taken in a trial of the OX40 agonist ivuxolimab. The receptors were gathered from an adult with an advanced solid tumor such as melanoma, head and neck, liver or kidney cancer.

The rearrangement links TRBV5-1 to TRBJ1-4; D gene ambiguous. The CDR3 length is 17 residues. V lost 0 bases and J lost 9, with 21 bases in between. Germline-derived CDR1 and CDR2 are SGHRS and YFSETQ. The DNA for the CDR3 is TGCGCCAGCAGCTTGGCCCGTACATACCTTAACCTGAAAAAACTGTTTTTT. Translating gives CASSLARTYLNLKKLFF.

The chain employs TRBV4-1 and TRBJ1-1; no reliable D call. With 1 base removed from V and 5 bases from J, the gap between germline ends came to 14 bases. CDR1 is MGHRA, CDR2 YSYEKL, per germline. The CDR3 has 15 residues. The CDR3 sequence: CASSQGDTGGTEAFF. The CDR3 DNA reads TGCGCCAGCAGCCAAGGAGATACGGGCGGGACTGAAGCTTTCTTT.

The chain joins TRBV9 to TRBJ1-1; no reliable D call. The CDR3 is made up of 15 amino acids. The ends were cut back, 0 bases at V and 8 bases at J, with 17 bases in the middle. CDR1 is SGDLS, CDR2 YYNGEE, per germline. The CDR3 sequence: CASSVEGSVGFEAFF. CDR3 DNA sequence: TGTGCCAGCAGCGTAGAAGGTTCAGTTGGATTCGAAGCTTTCTTT.

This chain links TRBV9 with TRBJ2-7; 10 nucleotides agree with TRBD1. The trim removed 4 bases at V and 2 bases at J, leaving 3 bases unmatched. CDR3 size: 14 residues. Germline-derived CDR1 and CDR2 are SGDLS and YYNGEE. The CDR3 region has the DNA TGTGCCAGCAGCTTGGGACAGGGGACCTACGAGCAGTACTTC. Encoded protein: CASSLGQGTYEQYF.

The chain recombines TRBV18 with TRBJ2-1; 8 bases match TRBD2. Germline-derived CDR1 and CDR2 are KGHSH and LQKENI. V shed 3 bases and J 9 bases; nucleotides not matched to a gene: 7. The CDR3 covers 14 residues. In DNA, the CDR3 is TGTGCCAGCTCACCTGAGCGGGAGCGTCGTGAGCAGTTCTTC. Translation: CASSPERERREQFF.

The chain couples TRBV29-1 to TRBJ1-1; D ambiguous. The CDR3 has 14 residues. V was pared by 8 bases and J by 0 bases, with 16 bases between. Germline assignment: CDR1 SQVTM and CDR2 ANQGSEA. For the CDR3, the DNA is TGCAGCCTCAATGGGTTGGAGCTGAACACTGAAGCTTTCTTT. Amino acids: CSLNGLELNTEAFF.

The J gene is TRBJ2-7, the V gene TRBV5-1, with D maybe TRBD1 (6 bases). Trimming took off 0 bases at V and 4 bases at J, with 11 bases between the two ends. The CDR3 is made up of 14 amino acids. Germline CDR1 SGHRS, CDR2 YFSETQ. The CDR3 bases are TGCGCCAGCAGCTTGGCAAACAGGGTTTACGAGCAGTACTTC. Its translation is CASSLANRVYEQYF.

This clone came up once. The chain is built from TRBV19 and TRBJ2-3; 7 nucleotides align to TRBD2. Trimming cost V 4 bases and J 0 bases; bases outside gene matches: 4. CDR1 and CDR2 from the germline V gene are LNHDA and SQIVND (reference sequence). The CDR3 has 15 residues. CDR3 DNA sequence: TGTGCCAGTAGTAGTGCGGGAGTGAGCACAGATACGCAGTATTTT. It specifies CASSSAGVSTDTQYF. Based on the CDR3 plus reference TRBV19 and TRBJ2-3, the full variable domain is DGGITQSPKYLFRKEGQNVTLSCEQNLNHDAMYWYRQDPGQGLRLIYYSQIVNDFQKGDIAEGYSVSREKKESFPLTVTSAQKNPTAFYLCASSSAGVSTDTQYFGPGTRLTVL.

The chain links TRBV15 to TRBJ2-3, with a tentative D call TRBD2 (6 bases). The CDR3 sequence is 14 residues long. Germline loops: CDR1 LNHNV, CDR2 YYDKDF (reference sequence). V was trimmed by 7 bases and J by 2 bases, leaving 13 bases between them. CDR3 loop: CATTPGTDTDTQYF. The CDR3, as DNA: TGTGCCACCACCCCAGGGACTGACACAGATACGCAGTATTTT.

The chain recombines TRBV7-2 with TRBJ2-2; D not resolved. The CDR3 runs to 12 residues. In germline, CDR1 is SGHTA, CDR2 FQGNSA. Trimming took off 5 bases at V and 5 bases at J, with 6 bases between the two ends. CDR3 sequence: CASSGMTGELFF. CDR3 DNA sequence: TGTGCCAGCAGCGGAATGACCGGGGAGCTGTTTTTT.

CDR3 amino acids: CASSLQGQTFSSYNSPLHF. CDR3 nucleotide sequence: TGTGCCAGCAGTTTACAGGGACAGACTTTCAGCTCCTATAATTCACCCCTCCACTTT. The genes are TRBV28 and TRBJ1-6; 7 bases are a match to TRBD1. Germline V gives CDR1 MDHEN, CDR2 SYDVKM. J was trimmed by 0 bases and V by 2 bases; bases with no gene match: 10. CDR3 length: 19 residues.

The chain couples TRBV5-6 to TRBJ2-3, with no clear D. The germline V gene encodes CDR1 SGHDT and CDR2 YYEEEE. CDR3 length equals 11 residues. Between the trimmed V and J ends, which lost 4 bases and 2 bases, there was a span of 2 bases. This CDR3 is CASSVTDTQYF. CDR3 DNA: TGTGCCAGCAGCGTCACAGATACGCAGTATTTT.

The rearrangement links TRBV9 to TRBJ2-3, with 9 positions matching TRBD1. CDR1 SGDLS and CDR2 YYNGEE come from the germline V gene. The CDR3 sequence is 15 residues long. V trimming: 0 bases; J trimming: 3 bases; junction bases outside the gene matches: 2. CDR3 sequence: CASSVVGQGTDTQYF. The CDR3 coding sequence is TGTGCCAGCAGCGTAGTCGGACAGGGGACAGATACGCAGTATTTT.

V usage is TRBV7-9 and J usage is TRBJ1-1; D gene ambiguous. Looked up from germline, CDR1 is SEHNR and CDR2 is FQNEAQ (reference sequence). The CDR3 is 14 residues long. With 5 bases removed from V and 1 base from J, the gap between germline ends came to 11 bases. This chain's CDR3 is CASSRNPGNTEAFF. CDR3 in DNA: TGTGCCAGCAGCCGGAACCCCGGGAACACTGAAGCTTTCTTT.

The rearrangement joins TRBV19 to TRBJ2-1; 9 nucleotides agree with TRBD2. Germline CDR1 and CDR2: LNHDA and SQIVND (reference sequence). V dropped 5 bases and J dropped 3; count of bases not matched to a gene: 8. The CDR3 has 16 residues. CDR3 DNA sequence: TGTGCCAGTAGTGGGACCTCTAGCGGGGACTACAATGAGCAGTTCTTC. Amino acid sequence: CASSGTSSGDYNEQFF.

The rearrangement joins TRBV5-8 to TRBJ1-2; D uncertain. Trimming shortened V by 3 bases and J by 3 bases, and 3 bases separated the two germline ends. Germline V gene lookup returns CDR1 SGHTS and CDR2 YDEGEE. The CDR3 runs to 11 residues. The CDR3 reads CASSSYYGYTF. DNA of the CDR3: TGTGCCAGCAGCTCCTACTATGGCTACACCTTC.

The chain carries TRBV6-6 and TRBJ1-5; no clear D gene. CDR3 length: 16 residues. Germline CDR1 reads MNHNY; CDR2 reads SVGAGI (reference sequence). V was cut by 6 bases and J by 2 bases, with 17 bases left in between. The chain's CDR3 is CASSIDPITRNQPQHF. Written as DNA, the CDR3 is TGTGCCAGCAGCATAGACCCAATCACCCGCAATCAGCCCCAGCATTTT.

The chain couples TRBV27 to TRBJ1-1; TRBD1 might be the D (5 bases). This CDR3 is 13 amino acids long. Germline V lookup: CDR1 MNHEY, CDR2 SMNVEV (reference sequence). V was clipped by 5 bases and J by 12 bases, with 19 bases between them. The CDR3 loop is CASSASSSGWSFF. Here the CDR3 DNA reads TGTGCCAGCAGTGCGTCCTCCTCAGGGTGGTCTTTCTTT.

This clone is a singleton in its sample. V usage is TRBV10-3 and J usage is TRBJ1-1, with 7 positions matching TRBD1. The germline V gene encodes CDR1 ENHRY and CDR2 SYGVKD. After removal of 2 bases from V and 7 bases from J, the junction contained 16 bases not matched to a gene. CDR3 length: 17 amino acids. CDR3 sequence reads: CAISEDGPRDSGGEAFF. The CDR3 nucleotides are TGTGCCATCAGTGAGGATGGCCCCCGGGACAGTGGTGGTGAAGCTTTCTTT.

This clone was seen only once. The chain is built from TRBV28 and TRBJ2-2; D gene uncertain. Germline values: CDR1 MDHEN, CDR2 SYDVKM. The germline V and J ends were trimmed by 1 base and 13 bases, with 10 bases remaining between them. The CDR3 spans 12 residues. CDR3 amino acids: CASSLSASWLFF. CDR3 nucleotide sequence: TGTGCCAGCAGTTTATCAGCCTCTTGGCTGTTTTTT.

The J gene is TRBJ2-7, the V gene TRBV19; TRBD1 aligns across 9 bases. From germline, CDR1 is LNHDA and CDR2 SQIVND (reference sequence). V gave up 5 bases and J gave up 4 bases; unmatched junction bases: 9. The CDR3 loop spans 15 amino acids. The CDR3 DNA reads TGTGCCAGTAGTTTCTTCCCGGGACAGGGTTACGAGCAGTACTTC. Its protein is CASSFFPGQGYEQYF.